The 8 T cell receptor beta chains below were found in one sample sequenced in a study of blood T cell repertoires in COVID-19. Data came from immunoSEQ multiplex PCR; TCRdb stores just in-frame clones and leaves some out. The data show about 21,000 clones, with approximately 88% seen just once and more than 20% held by the top ten. Sequenced input: peripheral blood. These receptors all stem from a man older than 75 with active or convalescent COVID-19.

The chain links TRBV15 to TRBJ2-7; D is undetermined. The germline V and J ends were trimmed by 5 bases and 3 bases, with 8 bases remaining between them. Looked up from germline, CDR1 is LNHNV and CDR2 is YYDKDF (reference sequence). CDR3 size: 12 residues. The DNA of the CDR3 is TGTGCCACCAGCTCCATCGGCTACGAGCAGTACTTC. It translates to CATSSIGYEQYF.

The chain couples TRBV12-5 to TRBJ2-3; 8 bases fit TRBD2. CDR1 and CDR2 from the germline V gene are LGHNT and FRNRAP. This CDR3 is built from 15 residues. Unmatched junction bases numbered 4, after V lost 5 bases and J lost 0 bases. This CDR3 reads CASGLLAASTDTQYF. The CDR3 nucleotides read TGTGCTAGTGGTCTACTAGCGGCTAGCACAGATACGCAGTATTTT.

This clone was detected only a few times. The V and J genes are TRBV10-2 and TRBJ2-3, with D unresolved. V was pared by 6 bases and J by 5 bases, with 6 bases between. CDR3 length: 11 amino acids. CDR1 and CDR2 from the germline V gene are WSHSY and SAAADI. CDR3 amino acids: CASSEQDTQYF. DNA of the CDR3: TGCGCCAGCAGCGAACAAGATACGCAGTATTTT.

The chain recombines TRBV18 with TRBJ2-1, with TRBD1 matching 8 bases. The CDR3 is 16 amino acids. V shed 4 bases, J shed 6 bases, and the junction held 11 bases outside the gene matches. Per germline, CDR1 KGHSH and CDR2 LQKENI. The CDR3 is CASSRLQGDPTNEQFF. For the CDR3, the DNA is TGTGCCAGCTCACGCCTACAGGGGGACCCGACCAATGAGCAGTTCTTC.

In this sample, this clone turned up a few times. The gene calls are TRBV5-4 and TRBJ1-6; D is unclear. The germline gives CDR1 SGHNT, CDR2 YYREEE (reference sequence). V dropped 4 bases and J dropped 5 bases, with 16 bases sitting between them. The CDR3 sequence is 16 residues long. As DNA, the CDR3 is TGTGCCAGCAGCCCTCGCACAGCCCTTAATAATTCACCCCTCCACTTT. Its protein is CASSPRTALNNSPLHF.

The chain employs TRBV5-1 and TRBJ2-5; 11 bases fit TRBD1. Trimming took 7 bases from V and 5 from J; bases not matched to a gene: 13. In germline, CDR1 is SGHRS, CDR2 YFSETQ. The CDR3 is made up of 16 amino acids. The CDR3 region is CASSTRDRGSLETQYF. CDR3 nucleotides: TGCGCCAGCTCAACCCGGGACAGGGGGAGTTTGGAGACCCAGTACTTC.

The rearrangement uses TRBV10-1 and TRBJ2-3; 8 bases agree with TRBD1. The J segment lost 4 bases and the V segment lost 6 bases, leaving 9 bases of the junction unmatched. Germline V gives CDR1 WNHNN, CDR2 SYGVQD (reference sequence). This CDR3 region has 15 residues. The CDR3 sequence is CASSQTGVGSDTQYF. The DNA of the CDR3 is TGCGCCAGCAGCCAGACAGGGGTTGGCTCAGATACGCAGTATTTT.

This clone was recorded only once. The rearrangement joins TRBV6-1 to TRBJ2-3, with D uncertain. The CDR3 length is 15 residues. V lost 2 bases and J lost 0, with 9 bases in between. Per the germline V gene, CDR1 is MNHNS and CDR2 is SASEGT. The CDR3 DNA follows: TGTGCCAGCAGTGAATCGATCGGTAGCACAGATACGCAGTATTTT. As protein: CASSESIGSTDTQYF.